This entry features one T cell receptor beta chain sequence. These data originate in a study of blood T cell repertoires in COVID-19. TCRdb's table, derived via immunoSEQ multiplex PCR, lists solely in-frame clones and lacks some. The sample has 90,000 to 150,000 clones, more than 85% seen once. CDR1 is LNHDA and CDR2 is SQIVND in the germline V gene (reference sequence). CDR3 length equals 16 residues. The germline V and J ends were trimmed by 2 bases and 0 bases, with 13 bases remaining between them. The clonotype was recovered from a human donor with acute or convalescent COVID-19. The donor label of this sample is uncertain. Sequenced sample: peripheral blood. This chain links TRBV19 with TRBJ1-1; a weak D match, TRBD1 (6 bases). CDR3 loop: CASSIRGGGMNTEAFF. The CDR3 DNA is TGTGCCAGTAGTATAAGGGGGGGTGGCATGAACACTGAAGCTTTCTTT.